This T cell receptor beta chain was recovered during a study of T cell repertoires in cytomegalovirus infection. The wider study: Public TCR beta signatures indicated both CMV infection and matching HLA type.

There are a few counts of this clonotype. Its antigen is unknown. The ends were cut back, 7 bases at V and 6 bases at J, with 15 bases in the middle. Germline loops: CDR1 MGHDK, CDR2 SYGVNS. There are 13 residues in the CDR3. A single record per CDR3 protein comes from TCRdb applying MiXCR to the reads. The sample carries around 69,000 distinct CDR3 sequences, 20% recorded once. Study-wide points: Dominating the ex vivo response were TCR beta clonotypes that were CMV-specific and HLA-C-restricted.

Sequences were derived from CD8+ T cells from cultured PBMCs, sampled from culture after CMV antigen stimulation. This chain connects TRBV25-1 to TRBJ2-5; D is uncertain. The receptor comes from a human donor in good health (CMV status not recorded). Some clones in this sample may be carry-over from other donors' samples. The CDR3 here is CASTNSLGKTQYF. In nucleotides, the CDR3 is TGTGCCAGCACGAACAGTCTGGGAAAGACCCAGTACTTC.